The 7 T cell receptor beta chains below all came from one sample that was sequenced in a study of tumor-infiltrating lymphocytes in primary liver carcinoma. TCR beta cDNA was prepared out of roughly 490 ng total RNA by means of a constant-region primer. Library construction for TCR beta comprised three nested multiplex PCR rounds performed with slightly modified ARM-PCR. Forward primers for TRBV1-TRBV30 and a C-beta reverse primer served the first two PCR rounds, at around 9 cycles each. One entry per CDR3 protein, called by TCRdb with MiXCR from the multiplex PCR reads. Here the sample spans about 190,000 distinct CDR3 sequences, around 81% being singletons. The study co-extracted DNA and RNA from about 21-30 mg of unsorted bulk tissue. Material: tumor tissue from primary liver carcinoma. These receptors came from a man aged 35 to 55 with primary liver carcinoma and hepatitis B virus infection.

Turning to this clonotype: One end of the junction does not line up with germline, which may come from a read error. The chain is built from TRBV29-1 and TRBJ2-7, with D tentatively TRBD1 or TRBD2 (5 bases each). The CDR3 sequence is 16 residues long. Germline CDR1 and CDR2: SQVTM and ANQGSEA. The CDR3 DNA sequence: TGCAGCTCCATGACGTCTGGGACCGGCATTCCCTACGGGCAGTACTTC. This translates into CSSMTSGTGIPYGQYF.

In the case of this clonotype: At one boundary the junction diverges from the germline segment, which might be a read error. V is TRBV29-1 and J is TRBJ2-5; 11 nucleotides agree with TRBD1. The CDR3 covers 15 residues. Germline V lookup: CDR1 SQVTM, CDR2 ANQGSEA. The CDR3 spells CSVKADRGRSEAQYF. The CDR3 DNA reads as TGCAGCGTTAAAGCGGACAGGGGGCGATCAGAGGCCCAGTACTTC.

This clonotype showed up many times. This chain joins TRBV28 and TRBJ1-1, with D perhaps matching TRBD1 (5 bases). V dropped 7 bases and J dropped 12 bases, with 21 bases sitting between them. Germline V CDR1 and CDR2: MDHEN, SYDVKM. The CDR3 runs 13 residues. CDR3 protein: CASIGRLNRLTFF. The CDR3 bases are TGTGCCAGCATCGGGCGGTTGAACAGGCTGACTTTCTTT. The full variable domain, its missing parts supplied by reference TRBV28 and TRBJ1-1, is DVKVTQSSRYLVKRTGEKVFLECVQDMDHENMFWYRQDPGLGLRLIYFSYDVKMKEKGDIPEGYSVSREKKERFSLILESASTNQTSMYLCASIGRLNRLTFFGQGTRLTVV.

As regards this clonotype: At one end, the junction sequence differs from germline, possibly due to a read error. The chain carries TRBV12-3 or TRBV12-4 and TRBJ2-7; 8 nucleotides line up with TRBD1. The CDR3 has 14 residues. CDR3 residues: CASSSGAGGYEHFF. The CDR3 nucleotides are TGTGCCAGCAGTTCGGGGGCAGGGGGCTACGAGCACTTCTTC.

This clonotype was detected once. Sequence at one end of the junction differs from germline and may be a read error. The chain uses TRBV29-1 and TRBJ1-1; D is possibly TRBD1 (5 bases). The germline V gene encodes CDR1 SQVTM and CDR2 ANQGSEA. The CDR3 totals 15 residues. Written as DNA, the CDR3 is TGCAGCGCATCTGGGGGGTGGGCTATGAACAATGAAACTTTCTTT. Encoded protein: CSASGGWAMNNETFF.

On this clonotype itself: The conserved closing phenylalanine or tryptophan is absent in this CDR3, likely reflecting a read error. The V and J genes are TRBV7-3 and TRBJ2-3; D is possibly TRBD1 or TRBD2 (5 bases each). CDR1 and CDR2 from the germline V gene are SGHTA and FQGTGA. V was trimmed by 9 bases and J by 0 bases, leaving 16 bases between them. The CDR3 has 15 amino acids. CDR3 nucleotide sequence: TGTGCCAGTAGCCTCGGGGCTTTTAGCACAGATACGCAGTATATT. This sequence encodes CASSLGAFSTDTQYI.

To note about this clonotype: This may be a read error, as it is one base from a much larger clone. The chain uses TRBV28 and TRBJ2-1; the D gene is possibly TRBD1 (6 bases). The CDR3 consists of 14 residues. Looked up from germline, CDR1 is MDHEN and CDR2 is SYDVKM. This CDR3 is CAIRGLLMGNEEFF. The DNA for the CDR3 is TGTGCCATCAGGGGCCTCCTGATGGGCAATGAGGAGTTCTTC.